This TCR beta chain stems from a study of response to subunit inactivated influenza vaccine. Between the trimmed V and J ends, which lost 4 bases and 6 bases, there was a span of 16 bases. The CDR3 spans 14 residues. Germline-derived CDR1 and CDR2 are SGHRS and YFSETQ. In TCRdb, the RT-PCR reads were re-called with MiXCR into one record per CDR3 protein. The data show hundreds of thousands of distinct CDR3 sequences, roughly 15% seen once. The receptor was derived from a man aged 45 to 65 who received an inactivated influenza vaccine. The gene calls are TRBV5-1 and TRBJ1-2; no clear D. Sequencing was performed on PBMCs from blood, taken approximately 15 days before vaccination. Written as DNA, the CDR3 is TGCGCCAGCAGCAGCTCCCTAAAGGCGGATGGCTACACCTTC. Its protein is CASSSSLKADGYTF. Drawing the rest from reference TRBV5-1 and TRBJ1-2, the complete variable domain is KAGVTQTPRYLIKTRGQQVTLSCSPISGHRSVSWYQQTPGQGLQFLFEYFSETQRNKGNFPGRFSGRQFSNSRSEMNVSTLELGDSALYLCASSSSLKADGYTFGSGTRLTVV.